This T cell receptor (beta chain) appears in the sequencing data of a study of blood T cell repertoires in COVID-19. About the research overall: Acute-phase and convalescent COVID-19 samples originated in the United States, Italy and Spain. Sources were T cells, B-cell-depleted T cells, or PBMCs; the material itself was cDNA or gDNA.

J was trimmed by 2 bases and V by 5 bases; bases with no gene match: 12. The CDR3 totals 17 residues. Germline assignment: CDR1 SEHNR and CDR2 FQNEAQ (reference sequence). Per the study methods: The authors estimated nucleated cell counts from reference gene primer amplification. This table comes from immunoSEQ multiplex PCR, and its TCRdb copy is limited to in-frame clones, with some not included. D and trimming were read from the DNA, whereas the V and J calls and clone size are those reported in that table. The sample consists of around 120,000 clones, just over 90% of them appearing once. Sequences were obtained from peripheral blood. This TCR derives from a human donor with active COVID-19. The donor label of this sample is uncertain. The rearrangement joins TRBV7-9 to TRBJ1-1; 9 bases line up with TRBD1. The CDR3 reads CASSLSLGTGKNTEAFF. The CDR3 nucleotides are TGTGCCAGCAGCCTTTCCCTAGGGACAGGGAAAAACACTGAAGCTTTCTTT.